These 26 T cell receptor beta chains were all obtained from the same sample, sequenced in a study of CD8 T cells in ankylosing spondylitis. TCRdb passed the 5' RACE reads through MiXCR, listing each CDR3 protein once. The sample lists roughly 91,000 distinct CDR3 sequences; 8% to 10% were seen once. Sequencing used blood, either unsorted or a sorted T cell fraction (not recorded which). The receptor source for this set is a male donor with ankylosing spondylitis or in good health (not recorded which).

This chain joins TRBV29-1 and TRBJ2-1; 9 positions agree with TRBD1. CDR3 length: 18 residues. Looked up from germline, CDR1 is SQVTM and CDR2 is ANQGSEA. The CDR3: CSVSDRGIGSSSYNEQFF. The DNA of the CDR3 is TGCTCCGTCTCGGACAGGGGAATCGGGAGCTCATCCTACAATGAGCAGTTCTTC.

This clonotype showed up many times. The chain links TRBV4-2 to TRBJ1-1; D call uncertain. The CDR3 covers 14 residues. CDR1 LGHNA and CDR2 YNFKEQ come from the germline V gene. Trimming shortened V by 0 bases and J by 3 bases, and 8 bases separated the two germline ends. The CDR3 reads CASSQDRQYTEAFF. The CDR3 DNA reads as TGTGCCAGCAGCCAAGACAGGCAGTACACTGAAGCTTTCTTT.

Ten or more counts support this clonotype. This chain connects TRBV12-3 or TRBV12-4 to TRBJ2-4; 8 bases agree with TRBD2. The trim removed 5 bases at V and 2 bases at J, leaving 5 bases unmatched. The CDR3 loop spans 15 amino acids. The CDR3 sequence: CASSAGGATKNIQYF. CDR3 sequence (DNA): TGTGCCAGCAGTGCGGGGGGCGCGACCAAAAACATTCAGTACTTC.

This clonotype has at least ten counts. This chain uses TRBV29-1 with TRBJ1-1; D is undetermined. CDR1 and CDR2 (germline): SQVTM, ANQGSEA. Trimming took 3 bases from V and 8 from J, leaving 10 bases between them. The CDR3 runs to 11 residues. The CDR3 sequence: CSVDPQREAFF. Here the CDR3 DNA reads TGCAGCGTTGACCCACAGAGGGAAGCTTTCTTT. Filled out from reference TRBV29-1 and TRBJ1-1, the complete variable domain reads SAVISQKPSRDICQRGTSLTIQCQVDSQVTMMFWYRQQPGQSLTLIATANQGSEATYESGFVIDKFPISRPNLTFSTLTVSNMSPEDSSIYLCSVDPQREAFFGQGTRLTVV.

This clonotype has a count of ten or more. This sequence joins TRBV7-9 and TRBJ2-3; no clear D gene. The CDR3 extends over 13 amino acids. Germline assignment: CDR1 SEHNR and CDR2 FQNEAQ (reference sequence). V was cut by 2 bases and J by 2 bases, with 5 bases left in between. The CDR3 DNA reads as TGTGCCAGCAGCTTATCCTCCACAGATACGCAGTATTTT. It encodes CASSLSSTDTQYF.

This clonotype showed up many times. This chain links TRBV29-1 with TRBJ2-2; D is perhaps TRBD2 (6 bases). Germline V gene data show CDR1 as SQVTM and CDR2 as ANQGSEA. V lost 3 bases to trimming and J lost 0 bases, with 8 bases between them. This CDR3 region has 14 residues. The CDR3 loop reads CSVEDYSNTGELFF. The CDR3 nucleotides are TGCAGCGTTGAGGACTACTCGAACACCGGGGAGCTGTTTTTT.

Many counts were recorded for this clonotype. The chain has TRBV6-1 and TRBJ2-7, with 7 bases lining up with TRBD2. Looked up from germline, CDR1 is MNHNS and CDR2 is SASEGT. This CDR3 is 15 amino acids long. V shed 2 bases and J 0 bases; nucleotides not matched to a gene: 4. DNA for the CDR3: TGTGCCAGCAGTGAAATGGGGACTACCTCCTACGAGCAGTACTTC. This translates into CASSEMGTTSYEQYF.

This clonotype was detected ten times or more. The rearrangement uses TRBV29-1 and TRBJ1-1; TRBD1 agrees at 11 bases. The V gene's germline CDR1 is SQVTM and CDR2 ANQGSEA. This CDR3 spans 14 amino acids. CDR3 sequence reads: CSAPGQGGGTEAFF. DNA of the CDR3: TGCAGTGCACCGGGACAGGGGGGTGGTACTGAAGCTTTCTTT.

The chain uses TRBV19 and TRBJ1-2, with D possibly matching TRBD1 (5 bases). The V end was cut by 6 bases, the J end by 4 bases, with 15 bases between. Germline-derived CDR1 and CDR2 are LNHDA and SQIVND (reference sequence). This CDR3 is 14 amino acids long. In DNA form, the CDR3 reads TGTGCCAGTAGCCGCAGGGCGGAAAGCTATGGCTACACCTTC. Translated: CASSRRAESYGYTF.

In nucleotides, the CDR3 is TGTGCCTGGAGGGGACAGGGGGACTCACCCCTCCACTTT. Protein: CAWRGQGDSPLHF. The chain uses TRBV30 and TRBJ1-6, with TRBD1 matching over 11 bases. There are 13 residues in the CDR3. The germline V gene encodes CDR1 GTSNPN and CDR2 SVGIG (reference sequence). Trimming at V came to 3 bases and at J to 10 bases, leaving 2 bases not matched to a gene.

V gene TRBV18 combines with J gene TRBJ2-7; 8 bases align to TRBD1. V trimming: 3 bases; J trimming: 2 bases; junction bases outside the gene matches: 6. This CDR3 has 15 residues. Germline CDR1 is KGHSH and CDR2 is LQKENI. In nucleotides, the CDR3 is TGTGCCAGCTCACCGGCGACAGGGGCTACCTACGAGCAGTACTTC. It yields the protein CASSPATGATYEQYF.

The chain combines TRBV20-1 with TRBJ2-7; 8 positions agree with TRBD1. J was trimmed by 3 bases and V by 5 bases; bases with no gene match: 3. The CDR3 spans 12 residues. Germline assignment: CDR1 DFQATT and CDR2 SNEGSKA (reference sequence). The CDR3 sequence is CSALDRDYEQYF. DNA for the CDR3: TGCAGTGCTTTGGACAGGGACTACGAGCAGTACTTC.

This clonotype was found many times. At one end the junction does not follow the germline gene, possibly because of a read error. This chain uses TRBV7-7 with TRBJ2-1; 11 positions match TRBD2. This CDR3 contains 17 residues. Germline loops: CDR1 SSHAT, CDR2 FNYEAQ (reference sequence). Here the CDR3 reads CASSKGLAEGPYNEQFF. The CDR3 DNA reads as TGTGCTAGCAGCAAGGGACTAGCGGAGGGACCCTACAATGAGCAGTTCTTC. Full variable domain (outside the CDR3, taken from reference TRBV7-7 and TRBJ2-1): GAGVSQSPRYKVTKRGQDVTLRCDPISSHATLYWYQQALGQGPEFLTYFNYEAQPDKSGLPSDRFSAERPEGSISTLTIQRTEQRDSAMYRCASSKGLAEGPYNEQFFGPGTRLTVL.

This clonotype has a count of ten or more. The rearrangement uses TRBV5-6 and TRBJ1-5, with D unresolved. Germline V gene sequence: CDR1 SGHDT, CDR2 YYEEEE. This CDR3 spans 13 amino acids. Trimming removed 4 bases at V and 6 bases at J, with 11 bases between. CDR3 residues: CASSLTLGQPQHF. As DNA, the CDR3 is TGTGCCAGCAGCCTTACCCTGGGTCAGCCCCAGCATTTT.

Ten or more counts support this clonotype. CDR3 protein: CASSLQGAAKNIQYF. CDR3 in DNA: TGTGCCAGCAGCTTACAGGGGGCAGCCAAAAACATTCAGTACTTC. The V call is TRBV7-9, the J call TRBJ2-4; 8 bases are shared with TRBD1. Germline CDR1 reads SEHNR; CDR2 reads FQNEAQ (reference sequence). V trimming: 2 bases; J trimming: 0 bases; junction bases outside the gene matches: 0. This CDR3 is 15 amino acids long.

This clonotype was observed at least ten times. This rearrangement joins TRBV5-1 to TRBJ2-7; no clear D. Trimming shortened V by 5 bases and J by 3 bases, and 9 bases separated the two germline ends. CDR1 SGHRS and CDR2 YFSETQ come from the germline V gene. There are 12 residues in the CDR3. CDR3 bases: TGCGCCAGCAGGGACGGTTACTACGAGCAGTACTTC. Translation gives CASRDGYYEQYF. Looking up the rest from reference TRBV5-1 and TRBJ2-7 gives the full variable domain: KAGVTQTPRYLIKTRGQQVTLSCSPISGHRSVSWYQQTPGQGLQFLFEYFSETQRNKGNFPGRFSGRQFSNSRSEMNVSTLELGDSALYLCASRDGYYEQYFGPGTRLTVT.

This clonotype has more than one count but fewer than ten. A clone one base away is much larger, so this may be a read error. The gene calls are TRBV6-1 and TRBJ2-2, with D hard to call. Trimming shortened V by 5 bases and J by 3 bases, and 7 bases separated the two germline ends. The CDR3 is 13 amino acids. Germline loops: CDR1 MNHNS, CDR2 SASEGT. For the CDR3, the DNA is TGTGCCAGCAGTACCCGGGACACCGGGGAGCTGTTTTTT. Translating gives CASSTRDTGELFF.

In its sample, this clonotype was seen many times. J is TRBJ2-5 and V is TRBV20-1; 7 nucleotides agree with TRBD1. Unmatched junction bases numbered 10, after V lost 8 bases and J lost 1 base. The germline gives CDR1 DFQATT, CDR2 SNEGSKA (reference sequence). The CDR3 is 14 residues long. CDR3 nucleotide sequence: TGCAGTCTCCCCCCGGGGACAGCCCAAGAGACCCAGTACTTC. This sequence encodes CSLPPGTAQETQYF.

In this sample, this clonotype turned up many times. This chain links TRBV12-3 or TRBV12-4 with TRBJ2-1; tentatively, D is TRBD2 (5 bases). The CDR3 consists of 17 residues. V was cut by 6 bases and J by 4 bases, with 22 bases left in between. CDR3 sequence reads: CASRLSIRRGPYNEQFF. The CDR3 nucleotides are TGTGCCAGCAGACTCTCCATAAGACGAGGGCCTTACAATGAGCAGTTCTTC.

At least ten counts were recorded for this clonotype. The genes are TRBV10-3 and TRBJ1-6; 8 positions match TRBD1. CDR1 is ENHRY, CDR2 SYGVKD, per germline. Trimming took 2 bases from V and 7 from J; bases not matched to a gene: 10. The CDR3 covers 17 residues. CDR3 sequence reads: CAISEATPGQENSPLHF. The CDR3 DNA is TGTGCCATCAGTGAGGCAACGCCGGGACAGGAGAATTCACCCCTCCACTTT.

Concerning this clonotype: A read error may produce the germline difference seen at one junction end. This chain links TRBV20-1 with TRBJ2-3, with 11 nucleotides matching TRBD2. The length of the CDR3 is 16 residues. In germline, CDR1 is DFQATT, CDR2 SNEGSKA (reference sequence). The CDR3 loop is CCAKGTSGSGTDTQYF. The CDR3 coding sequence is TGCTGTGCTAAGGGGACTAGCGGTTCGGGCACAGATACGCAGTATTTT.

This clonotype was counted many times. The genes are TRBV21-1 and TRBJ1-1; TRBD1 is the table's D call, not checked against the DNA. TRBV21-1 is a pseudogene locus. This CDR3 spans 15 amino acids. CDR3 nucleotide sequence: TGTGCCAGCAGCAAAGCAGGGGGCGCAAGGACTGAAGCTTTCTTT. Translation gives CASSKAGGARTEAFF.

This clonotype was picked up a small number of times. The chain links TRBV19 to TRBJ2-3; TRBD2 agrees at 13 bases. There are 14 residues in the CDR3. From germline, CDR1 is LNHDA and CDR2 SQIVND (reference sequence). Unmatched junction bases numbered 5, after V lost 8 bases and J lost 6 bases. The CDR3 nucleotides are TGTGCCAGTGGACTAGCGGGAGAATGGGATACGCAGTATTTT. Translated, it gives CASGLAGEWDTQYF.

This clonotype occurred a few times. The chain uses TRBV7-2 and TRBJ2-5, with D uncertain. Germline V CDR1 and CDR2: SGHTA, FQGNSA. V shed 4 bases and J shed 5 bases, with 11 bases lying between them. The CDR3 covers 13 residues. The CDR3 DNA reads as TGTGCCAGCAGCTGGACCCAAGGGGAGACCCAGTACTTC. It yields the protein CASSWTQGETQYF. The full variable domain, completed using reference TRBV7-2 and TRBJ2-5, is GAGVSQSPSNKVTEKGKDVELRCDPISGHTALYWYRQSLGQGLEFLIYFQGNSAPDKSGLPSDRFSAERTGGSVSTLTIQRTQQEDSAVYLCASSWTQGETQYFGPGTRLLVL.

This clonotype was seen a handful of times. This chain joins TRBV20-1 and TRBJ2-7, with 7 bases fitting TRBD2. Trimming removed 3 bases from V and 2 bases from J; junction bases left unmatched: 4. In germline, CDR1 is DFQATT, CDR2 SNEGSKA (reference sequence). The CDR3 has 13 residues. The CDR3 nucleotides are TGCAGTGCTAGCTGGGGAGGGCCCTACGAGCAGTACTTC. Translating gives CSASWGGPYEQYF.

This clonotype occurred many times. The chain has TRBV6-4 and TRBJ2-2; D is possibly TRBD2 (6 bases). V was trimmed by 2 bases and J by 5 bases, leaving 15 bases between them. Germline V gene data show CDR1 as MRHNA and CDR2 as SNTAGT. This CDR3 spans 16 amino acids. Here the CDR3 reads CASSDTTGSGTGELFF. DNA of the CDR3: TGTGCCAGCAGTGACACAACCGGGAGCGGGACCGGGGAGCTGTTTTTT.